This T cell receptor (beta chain) was profiled in a study of blood T cell repertoires in COVID-19. Germline V gene data show CDR1 as SGHRS and CDR2 as YFSETQ. The trim removed 5 bases at V and 0 bases at J, leaving 9 bases unmatched. The length of the CDR3 is 18 residues. Assay: immunoSEQ multiplex PCR; the TCRdb copy retains only in-frame clones and omits some. The table has approximately 150,000 clones, 80% to 85% seen once. With respect to this clone: Other DNA sequences in this sample translate to the same CDR3.

This TCR was sampled from a man between 60 and 70 years old with acute or convalescent COVID-19. The genes are TRBV5-1 and TRBJ2-7, with 15 nucleotides matching TRBD2. What was sequenced was peripheral blood. The CDR3: CASSFGLAGGTISYEQYF. The DNA of the CDR3 is TGCGCCAGCAGTTTCGGACTAGCGGGAGGGACCATCTCCTACGAGCAGTACTTC.